This T cell receptor beta chain was sequenced during a study of blood T cells in healthy people across ages. About the study: Per two T cells, about one barcoded beta molecule was captured through template switching.

Broader study findings: Diversity of TCR beta per million T cells declined in a roughly linear way with age.

Every donor contributed roughly 10 milliliters of peripheral blood by blood draw. In regard to this clonotype: Its antigen is currently unknown.

CDR1 is MDHEN and CDR2 is SYDVKM in the germline V gene. The J segment lost 8 bases and the V segment lost 6 bases, leaving 7 bases of the junction unmatched. The CDR3 length is 13 residues. PCR was performed a second time for 7 to 11 cycles using a sample-barcoded 5' primer and a J-beta primer mix. Each of the cDNA molecules was tagged by a template-switch adaptor with 12 random nucleotides. TCRdb used MiXCR to reprocess the 5' RACE reads, holding one entry per CDR3 protein. The profile shows hundreds of thousands of distinct CDR3 sequences, around 50% of them singletons. The chain employs TRBV28 and TRBJ1-2; TRBD1 agrees at 9 bases. This receptor was taken from a man in his forties in good health. Sequenced material: blood. DNA for the CDR3: TGTGCCAGCAGATCACAGGGGGCGCCGGGCTACACCTTC. Protein product: CASRSQGAPGYTF.